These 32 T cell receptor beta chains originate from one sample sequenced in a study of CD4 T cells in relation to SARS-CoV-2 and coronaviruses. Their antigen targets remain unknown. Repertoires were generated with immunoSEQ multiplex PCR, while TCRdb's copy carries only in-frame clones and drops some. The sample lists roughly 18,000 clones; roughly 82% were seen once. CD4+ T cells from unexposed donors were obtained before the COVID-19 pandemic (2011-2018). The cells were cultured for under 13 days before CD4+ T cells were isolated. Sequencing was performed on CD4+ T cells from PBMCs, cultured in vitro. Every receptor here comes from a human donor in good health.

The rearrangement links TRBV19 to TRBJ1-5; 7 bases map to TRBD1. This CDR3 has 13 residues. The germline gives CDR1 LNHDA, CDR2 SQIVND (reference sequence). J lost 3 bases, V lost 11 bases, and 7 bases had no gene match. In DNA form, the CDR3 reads TGTGCCGCGGGACAGCCGACCAATCAGCCCCAGCATTTT. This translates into CAAGQPTNQPQHF.

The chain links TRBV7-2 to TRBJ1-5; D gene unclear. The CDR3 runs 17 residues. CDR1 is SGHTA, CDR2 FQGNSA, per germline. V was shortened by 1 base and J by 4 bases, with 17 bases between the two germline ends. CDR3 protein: CASSLDPYASANQPQHF. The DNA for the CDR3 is TGTGCCAGCAGCTTAGACCCATACGCAAGCGCTAATCAGCCCCAGCATTTT.

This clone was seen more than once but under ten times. The CDR3 sequence is CASSFGSVGTGGAGELFF. The CDR3 DNA is TGCGCCAGCAGCTTTGGGTCGGTCGGGACGGGAGGAGCCGGGGAGCTGTTTTTT. The chain joins TRBV5-1 to TRBJ2-2, with TRBD2 matching 7 bases. The CDR3 consists of 18 residues. With 2 bases clipped from V and 6 bases from J, the junction kept 16 bases outside the gene matches. Germline-derived CDR1 and CDR2 are SGHRS and YFSETQ. Filled out from reference TRBV5-1 and TRBJ2-2, the complete variable domain reads KAGVTQTPRYLIKTRGQQVTLSCSPISGHRSVSWYQQTPGQGLQFLFEYFSETQRNKGNFPGRFSGRQFSNSRSEMNVSTLELGDSALYLCASSFGSVGTGGAGELFFGEGSRLTVL.

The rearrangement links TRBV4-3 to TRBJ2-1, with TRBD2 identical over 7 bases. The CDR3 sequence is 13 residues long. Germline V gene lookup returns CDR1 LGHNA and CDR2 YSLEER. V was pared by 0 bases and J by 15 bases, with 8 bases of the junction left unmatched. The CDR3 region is CASSQDRGTNLFF. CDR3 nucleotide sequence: TGCGCCAGCAGCCAAGACCGCGGGACTAATTTGTTCTTC.

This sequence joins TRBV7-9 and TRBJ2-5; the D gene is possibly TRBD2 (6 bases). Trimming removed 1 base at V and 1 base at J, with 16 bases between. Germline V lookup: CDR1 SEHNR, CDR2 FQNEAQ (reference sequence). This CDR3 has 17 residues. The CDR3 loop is CASSLGAAWDFQETQYF. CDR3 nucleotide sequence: TGTGCCAGCAGCTTAGGGGCCGCTTGGGACTTCCAAGAGACCCAGTACTTC.

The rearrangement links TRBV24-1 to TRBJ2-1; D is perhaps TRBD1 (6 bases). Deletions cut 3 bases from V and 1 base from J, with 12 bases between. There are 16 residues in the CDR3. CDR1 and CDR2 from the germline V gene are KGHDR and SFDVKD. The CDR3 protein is CATSDRGRGSYNEQFF. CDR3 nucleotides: TGTGCCACCAGTGATCGCGGCAGGGGATCCTACAATGAGCAGTTCTTC.

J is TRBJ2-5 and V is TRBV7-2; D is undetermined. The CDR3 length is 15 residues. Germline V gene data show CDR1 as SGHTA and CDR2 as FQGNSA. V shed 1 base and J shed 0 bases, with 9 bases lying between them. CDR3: CASSLVLGYQETQYF. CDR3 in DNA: TGTGCCAGCAGCTTAGTTCTGGGCTACCAAGAGACCCAGTACTTC.

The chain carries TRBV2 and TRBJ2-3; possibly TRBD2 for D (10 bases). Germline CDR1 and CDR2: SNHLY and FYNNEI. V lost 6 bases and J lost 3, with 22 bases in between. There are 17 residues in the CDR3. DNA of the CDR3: TGTGCCAGCAGGAGGCCAACTAGCGGGACAGGGACAGATACGCAGTATTTT. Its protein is CASRRPTSGTGTDTQYF.

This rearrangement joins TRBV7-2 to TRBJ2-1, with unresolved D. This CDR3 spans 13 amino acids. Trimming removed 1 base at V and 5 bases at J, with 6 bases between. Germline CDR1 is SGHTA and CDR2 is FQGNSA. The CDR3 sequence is CASSLDLNNEQFF. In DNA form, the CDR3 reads TGTGCCAGCAGCTTAGACTTGAACAATGAGCAGTTCTTC.

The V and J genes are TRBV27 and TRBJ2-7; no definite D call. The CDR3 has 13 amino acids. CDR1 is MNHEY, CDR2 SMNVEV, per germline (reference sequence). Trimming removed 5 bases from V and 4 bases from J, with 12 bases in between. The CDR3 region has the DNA TGTGCCAGCAGTCCGACCAGTTCATACGAGCAGTACTTC. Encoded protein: CASSPTSSYEQYF.

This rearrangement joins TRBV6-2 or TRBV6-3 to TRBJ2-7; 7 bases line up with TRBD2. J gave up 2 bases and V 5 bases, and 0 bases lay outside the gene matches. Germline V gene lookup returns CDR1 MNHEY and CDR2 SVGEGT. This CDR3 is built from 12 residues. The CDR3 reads CASSAGAYEQYF. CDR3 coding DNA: TGTGCCAGCAGTGCGGGAGCCTACGAGCAGTACTTC.

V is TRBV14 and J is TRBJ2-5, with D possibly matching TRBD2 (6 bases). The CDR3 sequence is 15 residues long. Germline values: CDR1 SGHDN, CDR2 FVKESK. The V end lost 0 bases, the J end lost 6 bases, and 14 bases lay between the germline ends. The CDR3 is CASSQDTVGRKTQYF. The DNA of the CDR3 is TGTGCCAGCAGCCAAGACACGGTGGGGAGGAAGACCCAGTACTTC.

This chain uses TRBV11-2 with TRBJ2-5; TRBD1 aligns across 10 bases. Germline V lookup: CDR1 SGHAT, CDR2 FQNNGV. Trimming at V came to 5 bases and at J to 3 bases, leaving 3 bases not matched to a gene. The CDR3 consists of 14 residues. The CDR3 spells CASSTGTGEETQYF. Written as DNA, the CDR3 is TGTGCCAGCAGCACCGGGACAGGGGAAGAGACCCAGTACTTC.

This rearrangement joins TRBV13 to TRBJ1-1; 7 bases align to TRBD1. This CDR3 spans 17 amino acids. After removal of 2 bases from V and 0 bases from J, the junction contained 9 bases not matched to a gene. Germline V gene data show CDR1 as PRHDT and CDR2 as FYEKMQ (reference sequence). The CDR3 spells CASSLLTGTAMNTEAFF. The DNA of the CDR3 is TGTGCCAGCAGCTTATTAACCGGGACAGCAATGAACACTGAAGCTTTCTTT.

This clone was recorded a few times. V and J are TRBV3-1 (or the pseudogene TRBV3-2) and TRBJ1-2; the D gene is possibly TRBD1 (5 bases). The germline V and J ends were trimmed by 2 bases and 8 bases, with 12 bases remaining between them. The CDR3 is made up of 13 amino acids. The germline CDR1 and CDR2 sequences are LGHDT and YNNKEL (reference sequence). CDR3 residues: CASSQPQGIGYTF. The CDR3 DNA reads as TGTGCCAGCAGCCAACCCCAGGGCATCGGCTACACCTTC.

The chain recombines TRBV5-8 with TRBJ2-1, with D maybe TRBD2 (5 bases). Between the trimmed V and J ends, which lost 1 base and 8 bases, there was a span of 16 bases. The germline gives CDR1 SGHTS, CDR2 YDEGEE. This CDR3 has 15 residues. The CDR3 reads CASSLWAEGFHEQFF. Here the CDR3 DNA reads TGTGCCAGCAGCTTGTGGGCCGAGGGTTTTCATGAGCAGTTCTTC.

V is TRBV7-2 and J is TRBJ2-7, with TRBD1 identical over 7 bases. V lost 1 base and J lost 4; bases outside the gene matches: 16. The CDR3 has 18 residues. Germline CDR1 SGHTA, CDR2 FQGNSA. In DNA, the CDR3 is TGTGCCAGCAGCTTAGAGGCAGGGGGTGGATCTATGGTTTACGAGCAGTACTTC. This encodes CASSLEAGGGSMVYEQYF.

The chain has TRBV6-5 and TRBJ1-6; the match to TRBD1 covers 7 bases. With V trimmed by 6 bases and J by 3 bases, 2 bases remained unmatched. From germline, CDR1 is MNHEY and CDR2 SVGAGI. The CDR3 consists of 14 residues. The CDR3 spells CASRWDSYNSPLHF. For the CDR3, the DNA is TGTGCCAGCAGATGGGACAGCTATAATTCACCCCTCCACTTT.

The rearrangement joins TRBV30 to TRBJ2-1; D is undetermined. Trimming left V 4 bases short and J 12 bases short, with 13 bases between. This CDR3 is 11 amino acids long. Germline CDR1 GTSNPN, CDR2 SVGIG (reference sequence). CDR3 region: CAWKQGAGQFF. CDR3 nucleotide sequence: TGTGCCTGGAAGCAAGGCGCTGGGCAGTTCTTC.

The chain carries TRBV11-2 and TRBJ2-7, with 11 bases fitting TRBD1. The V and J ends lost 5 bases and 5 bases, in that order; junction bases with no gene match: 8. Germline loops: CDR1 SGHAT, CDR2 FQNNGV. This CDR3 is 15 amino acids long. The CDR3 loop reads CASSPWTGGKDEQYF. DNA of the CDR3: TGTGCCAGCAGCCCATGGACAGGGGGCAAGGACGAGCAGTACTTC.

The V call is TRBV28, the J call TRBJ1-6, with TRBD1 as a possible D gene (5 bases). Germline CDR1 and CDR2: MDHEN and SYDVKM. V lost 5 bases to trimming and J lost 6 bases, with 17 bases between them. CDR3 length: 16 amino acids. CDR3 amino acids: CASSVFAGTFNSPLHF. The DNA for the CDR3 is TGTGCCAGCAGTGTCTTTGCCGGGACCTTTAATTCACCCCTCCACTTT. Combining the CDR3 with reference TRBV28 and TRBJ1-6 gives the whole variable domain DVKVTQSSRYLVKRTGEKVFLECVQDMDHENMFWYRQDPGLGLRLIYFSYDVKMKEKGDIPEGYSVSREKKERFSLILESASTNQTSMYLCASSVFAGTFNSPLHFGNGTRLTVT.

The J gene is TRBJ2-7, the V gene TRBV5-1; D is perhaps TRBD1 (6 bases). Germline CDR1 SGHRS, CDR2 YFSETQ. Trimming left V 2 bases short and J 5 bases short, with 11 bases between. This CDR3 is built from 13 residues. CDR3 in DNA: TGCGCCAGCAGCTTATGGACAGATAACGAGCAGTACTTC. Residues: CASSLWTDNEQYF.

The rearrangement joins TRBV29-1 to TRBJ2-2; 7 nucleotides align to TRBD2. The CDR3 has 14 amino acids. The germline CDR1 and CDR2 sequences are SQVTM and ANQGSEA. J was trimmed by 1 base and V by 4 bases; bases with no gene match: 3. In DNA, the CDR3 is TGCAGCGTTGGTTCGGGGGGGAACACCGGGGAGCTGTTTTTT. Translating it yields CSVGSGGNTGELFF.

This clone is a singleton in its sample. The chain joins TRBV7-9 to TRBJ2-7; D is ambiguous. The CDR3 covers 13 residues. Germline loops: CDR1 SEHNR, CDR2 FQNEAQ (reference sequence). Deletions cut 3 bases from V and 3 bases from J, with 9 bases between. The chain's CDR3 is CASSFRQDYEQYF. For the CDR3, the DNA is TGTGCCAGCAGCTTTAGGCAGGACTACGAGCAGTACTTC.

CDR3: CASSSGLAGGPDTQYF. The CDR3 DNA reads TGTGCCAGCAGCAGCGGACTAGCGGGAGGGCCAGATACGCAGTATTTT. The V and J genes are TRBV7-6 and TRBJ2-3; the match to TRBD2 covers 15 bases. Germline V gives CDR1 SGHVS, CDR2 FNYEAQ. J lost 4 bases, V lost 5 bases, and 4 bases had no gene match. The CDR3 has 16 residues.

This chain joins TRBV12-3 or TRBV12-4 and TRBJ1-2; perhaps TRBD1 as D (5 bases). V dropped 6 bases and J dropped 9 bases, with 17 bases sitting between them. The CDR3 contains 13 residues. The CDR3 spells CASSRDETSSYTF. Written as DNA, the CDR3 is TGTGCCAGCAGCCGGGACGAGACTTCTAGCTACACCTTC.

CDR3 region: CASSAAGFGQETQYF. The CDR3 DNA reads as TGTGCCAGCAGCGCCGCCGGGTTTGGGCAAGAGACCCAGTACTTC. This chain uses TRBV7-3 with TRBJ2-5; no clear D. The CDR3 is 15 residues long. Germline V CDR1 and CDR2: SGHTA, FQGTGA. Trimming removed 5 bases at V and 2 bases at J, with 15 bases between.

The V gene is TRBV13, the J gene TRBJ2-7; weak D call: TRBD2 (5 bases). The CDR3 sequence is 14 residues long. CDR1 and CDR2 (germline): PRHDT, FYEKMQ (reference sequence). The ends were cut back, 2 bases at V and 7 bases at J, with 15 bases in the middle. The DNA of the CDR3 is TGTGCCAGCAGCTTAAGCGGACTCACGGGAGAGCAGTACTTC. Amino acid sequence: CASSLSGLTGEQYF.

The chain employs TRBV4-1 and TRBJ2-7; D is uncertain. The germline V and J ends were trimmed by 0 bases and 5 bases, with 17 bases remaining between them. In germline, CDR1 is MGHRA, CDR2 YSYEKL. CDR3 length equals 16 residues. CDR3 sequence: CASSQDPIAGWNEQYF. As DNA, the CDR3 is TGCGCCAGCAGCCAAGATCCAATCGCCGGTTGGAACGAGCAGTACTTC.

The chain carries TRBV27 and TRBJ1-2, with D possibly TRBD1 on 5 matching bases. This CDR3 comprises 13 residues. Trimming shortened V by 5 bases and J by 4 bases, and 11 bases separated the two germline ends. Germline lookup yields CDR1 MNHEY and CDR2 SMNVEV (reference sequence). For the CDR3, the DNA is TGTGCCAGCAGTGTCCGGGACGGCTATGGCTACACCTTC. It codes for CASSVRDGYGYTF.

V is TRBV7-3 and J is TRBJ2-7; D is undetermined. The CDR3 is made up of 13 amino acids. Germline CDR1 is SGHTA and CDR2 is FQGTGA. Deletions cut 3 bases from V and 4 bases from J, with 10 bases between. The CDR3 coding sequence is TGTGCCAGCAGCTTCTCCCCCACTTACGAGCAGTACTTC. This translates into CASSFSPTYEQYF.

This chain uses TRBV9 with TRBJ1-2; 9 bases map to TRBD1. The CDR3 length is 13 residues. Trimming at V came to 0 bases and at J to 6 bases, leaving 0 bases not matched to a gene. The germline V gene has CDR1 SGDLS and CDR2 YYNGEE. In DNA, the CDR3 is TGTGCCAGCAGCGTAGGGACAGGGGATGGCTACACCTTC. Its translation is CASSVGTGDGYTF.